This T cell receptor beta chain stems from a study of blood T cell repertoires in COVID-19. Study background: Some COVID-19 samples were acute and others convalescent; all came from the United States, Italy and Spain. Sources were T cells, B-cell-depleted T cells, or PBMCs; the material itself was cDNA or gDNA.

CDR1 is MDHEN and CDR2 is SYDVKM in the germline V gene. V dropped 6 bases and J dropped 6 bases, with 24 bases sitting between them. The CDR3 sequence is 17 residues long. Original processing methods: Reference gene primers were amplified, and this amplification served to estimate nucleated cell counts. The protocol was immunoSEQ multiplex PCR, while the TCRdb copy is restricted to in-frame clones and leaves out a portion. V and J calls plus clone size are reproduced from that table; the DNA served to infer D and trimming. This table holds some 150,000 clones, roughly four fifths found once. The sequence was collected from a woman aged 55-75 years with acute or convalescent COVID-19. The specimen was peripheral blood. This chain uses TRBV28 with TRBJ2-1, with D perhaps matching TRBD2 (5 bases). The DNA for the CDR3 is TGTGCCAGCAGCATCCTTAGACACTCGGAGGTGGTCAATGAGCAGTTCTTC. Translating it yields CASSILRHSEVVNEQFF.